A single sample gave rise to the 17 T cell receptor beta chains below, sequenced in a study of identical twins. TCRdb reprocessed the 5' RACE reads with MiXCR, giving one entry per CDR3 protein. There are just over 500,000 distinct CDR3 sequences in the sample; under 25% occur only once, and 0.91% lies in the top ten. These records were also assigned to another study, of T cells expressing NK-cell markers.

Material: CD4+ T cells sorted from blood. These TCRs come from a woman aged 18-29 years in good health.

This clonotype was seen more than once but under ten times. The chain carries TRBV12-5 and TRBJ2-1; 10 bases line up with TRBD2. The CDR3 loop spans 14 amino acids. Unmatched junction bases numbered 3, after V lost 6 bases and J lost 4 bases. CDR1 is LGHNT and CDR2 is FRNRAP in the germline V gene. This CDR3 is CASGGTSEYNEQFF. For the CDR3, the DNA is TGTGCTAGTGGGGGGACTAGCGAGTACAATGAGCAGTTCTTC. Filled out from reference TRBV12-5 and TRBJ2-1, the complete variable domain reads DARVTQTPRHKVTEMGQEVTMRCQPILGHNTVFWYRQTMMQGLELLAYFRNRAPLDDSGMPKDRFSAEMPDATLATLKIQPSEPRDSAVYFCASGGTSEYNEQFFGPGTRLTVL.

The chain uses TRBV20-1 and TRBJ2-4; D is unresolved. V was pared by 3 bases and J by 7 bases, with 10 bases between. Germline V gene sequence: CDR1 DFQATT, CDR2 SNEGSKA (reference sequence). The CDR3 consists of 12 residues. The CDR3 is CSASSISNIQYF. As DNA, the CDR3 is TGCAGTGCTAGTTCCATTTCCAACATTCAGTACTTC.

This clonotype has only a few counts. The J gene is TRBJ1-2, the V gene TRBV10-3, with TRBD1 matching over 10 bases. Germline trimming cut 6 bases from V and 4 bases from J; bases unmatched to any gene: 5. The CDR3 is made up of 14 amino acids. The germline V gene encodes CDR1 ENHRY and CDR2 SYGVKD. CDR3 residues: CAIRSGTGAYGYTF. In DNA, the CDR3 is TGTGCCATCAGGTCCGGGACAGGGGCCTATGGCTACACCTTC.

The V call is TRBV5-5, the J call TRBJ2-5, with no clear D. Trimming removed 2 bases at V and 1 base at J, with 9 bases between. CDR1 and CDR2 from the germline V gene are SGHKS and YYEKEE (reference sequence). This CDR3 comprises 14 residues. CDR3 sequence (DNA): TGTGCCAGCAGCTTTCCCCGAGGCCAAGAGACCCAGTACTTC. This sequence encodes CASSFPRGQETQYF.

The V gene is TRBV6-5, the J gene TRBJ1-1; maybe TRBD1 (6 bases). The CDR3 extends over 14 amino acids. V lost 2 bases and J 4 bases, leaving 11 bases between the germline ends. In germline, CDR1 is MNHEY, CDR2 SVGAGI. The CDR3 is CASSYREGGTEAFF. In DNA form, the CDR3 reads TGTGCCAGCAGTTACAGGGAGGGGGGCACTGAAGCTTTCTTT.

This clonotype was detected only a few times. The rearrangement links TRBV7-3 to TRBJ2-7; D not certain. Germline lookup yields CDR1 SGHTA and CDR2 FQGTGA. V shed 4 bases and J shed 0 bases, with 10 bases lying between them. CDR3 length: 14 residues. In nucleotides, the CDR3 is TGTGCCAGCAGCTACAATTCGCGCTCCTACGAGCAGTACTTC. It yields the protein CASSYNSRSYEQYF. Full variable domain (remainder filled in from reference TRBV7-3 and TRBJ2-7): GAGVSQTPSNKVTEKGKYVELRCDPISGHTALYWYRQSLGQGPEFLIYFQGTGAADDSGLPNDRFFAVRPEGSVSTLKIQRTERGDSAVYLCASSYNSRSYEQYFGPGTRLTVT.

This clonotype has just a few counts. The CDR3 is CASSIGQANEQFF. The DNA for the CDR3 is TGTGCCAGCAGCATTGGACAAGCCAATGAGCAGTTCTTC. This rearrangement joins TRBV7-2 to TRBJ2-1; D perhaps matches TRBD1 (5 bases). With 5 bases removed from V and 6 bases from J, the gap between germline ends came to 11 bases. The CDR3 contains 13 residues. Germline CDR1 reads SGHTA; CDR2 reads FQGNSA.

This clonotype has a count of ten or more. The chain is built from TRBV10-3 and TRBJ1-1, with D unresolved. The germline V gene encodes CDR1 ENHRY and CDR2 SYGVKD. The CDR3 consists of 16 residues. Trimming took 0 bases from V and 2 from J, leaving 13 bases between them. The CDR3 spells CAISESNRHRNTEAFF. The CDR3 DNA reads TGTGCCATCAGTGAGTCGAATAGGCACCGCAACACTGAAGCTTTCTTT.

This clonotype occurred a few times. The chain is built from TRBV7-9 and TRBJ2-4, with 10 bases that match TRBD1. Germline CDR1 is SEHNR and CDR2 is FQNEAQ (reference sequence). The length of the CDR3 is 14 residues. The V gene end was trimmed by 5 bases and the J gene end by 5 bases; junction bases not matched to a gene: 3. CDR3 amino acids: CASSRGTGENIQYF. DNA of the CDR3: TGTGCCAGCAGCCGGGGGACAGGGGAAAACATTCAGTACTTC.

This clonotype appeared a few times. The rearrangement uses TRBV7-8 and TRBJ2-1; possible D gene TRBD2, 6 bases. CDR3 length: 15 residues. V lost 6 bases and J lost 4, with 16 bases in between. CDR1 is SGHVS, CDR2 FQNEAQ, per germline. CDR3 coding DNA: TGTGCCAGCAGGTTTACGGGACTTCCGTACAATGAGCAGTTCTTC. It translates to CASRFTGLPYNEQFF.

This clonotype has a handful of counts. The V and J genes are TRBV20-1 and TRBJ1-4; no firm D call. Germline-derived CDR1 and CDR2 are DFQATT and SNEGSKA (reference sequence). V lost 4 bases to trimming and J lost 8 bases, with 14 bases between them. This CDR3 spans 13 amino acids. In nucleotides, the CDR3 is TGCAGTGCTAAAGGGCAGGCGAAGGAAAAACTGTTTTTT. Translation: CSAKGQAKEKLFF.

The V and J genes are TRBV12-3 or TRBV12-4 and TRBJ2-7, with 7 bases lining up with TRBD2. After removal of 4 bases from V and 0 bases from J, the junction contained 18 bases not matched to a gene. The length of the CDR3 is 19 residues. The CDR3 DNA reads as TGTGCCAGCAGTTGGGTCTCCTGGGAGGGGTCCCACCACTCCTACGAGCAGTACTTC. It codes for CASSWVSWEGSHHSYEQYF.

The chain carries TRBV6-5 and TRBJ2-1; TRBD2 matches at 8 bases. Germline CDR1 and CDR2: MNHEY and SVGAGI. This CDR3 region has 15 residues. The trim removed 7 bases at V and 4 bases at J, leaving 9 bases unmatched. CDR3 nucleotide sequence: TGTGCCAGCACCTACACGACTAGCGCATACAATGAGCAGTTCTTC. Its translation is CASTYTTSAYNEQFF.

The V gene is TRBV20-1, the J gene TRBJ2-3, with TRBD2 as a possible D gene (6 bases). Germline CDR1 and CDR2: DFQATT and SNEGSKA (reference sequence). The CDR3 is 14 residues long. V was shortened by 6 bases and J by 2 bases, with 15 bases between the two germline ends. CDR3 nucleotide sequence: TGCAGTGCAAGACCCGGGAGCATCACAGATACGCAGTATTTT. Amino acids: CSARPGSITDTQYF.

The chain uses TRBV7-6 and TRBJ2-2, with no clear D. The CDR3 length is 13 residues. Trimming shortened V by 4 bases and J by 9 bases, and 12 bases separated the two germline ends. Germline loops: CDR1 SGHVS, CDR2 FNYEAQ. The CDR3 nucleotides are TGTGCCAGCAGCTGGGCCCCCGTCCGGGAGCTGTTTTTT. Its translation is CASSWAPVRELFF.

The CDR3 nucleotides read TGTGCCAGCAGCCCCCGGGTTGCGGGAGGTCCCGGGGTTGGCTACGAGCAGTACTTC. Encoded protein: CASSPRVAGGPGVGYEQYF. The J gene is TRBJ2-7, the V gene TRBV7-6; 8 bases are shared with TRBD2. V lost 5 bases to trimming and J lost 3 bases; unmatched junction nucleotides: 21. This CDR3 is built from 19 residues. Germline V gene data show CDR1 as SGHVS and CDR2 as FNYEAQ.

There are a few counts of this clonotype. The rearrangement links TRBV20-1 to TRBJ2-1; 8 nucleotides line up with TRBD2. J was trimmed by 0 bases and V by 0 bases; bases with no gene match: 7. The CDR3 consists of 17 residues. Germline V gives CDR1 DFQATT, CDR2 SNEGSKA (reference sequence). CDR3 coding DNA: TGCAGTGCTAGAGAGCTAGCGGGCGACCCCTCCTACAATGAGCAGTTCTTC. Amino acids: CSARELAGDPSYNEQFF.